This entry features one T cell receptor beta chain sequence. What this receptor recognizes is not known. One base away there is no much larger clone; base qualities are not given. This entry is derived from a study of shared clonotypes between healthy human individuals (dated by TCRdb to the early 2020s). About the study as a whole: A couple of women and a few men aged 18 to 49 years were included in the cohort. Different laboratories and diverse techniques were used to prepare libraries and sequence TCR repertoires, to increase sequencing depth and limit assay-specific biases. Per donor, three plates each were used for CD4 naive and CD4 memory, two for CD8 naive, and one for CD8 memory. Between about 0.8 and 9.5 billion PBMCs per donor were obtained by leukapheresis. The study deeply sequenced blood TCR repertoires of five healthy adults to estimate repertoire size and the extent of clonotype sharing between individuals. Broad study findings and their caveats: Only blood was sampled, and tissue TCR repertoires likely differ from those in blood. Incomplete sequencing was indicated by rarefaction of sorted-subset datasets, despite the large sequencing depth. Sharing across a few donors was observed for roughly 5.4% of naive CD4, 3% to 3.5% of naive CD8, 2% to 2.5% of memory CD4, and about 0.39% of memory CD8 clonotypes. Compared with non-shared clonotypes, clonotypes shared by all four sorted-subset donors had higher generation probabilities. Because the study included only a small number of donors, the genetic and exposure-history diversity represented was limited. Pairwise subsampling led to the expectation that sequencing depth would affect the degree of clonotype sharing among donors. Naive subsets generally had larger estimated clonotype richness than memory subsets.

Based on the germline V gene, the CDR1 and CDR2 sequences are SGHAT and FQNNGV. The CDR3 covers 14 residues, taking in both the cysteine and the phenylalanine. Kept here is only the CDR3 DNA, which spans 42 bases and is read in frame from base 1. Healthy HIV-negative adults with no recently reported acute infections or vaccinations were included as donors. All donors were Caucasian adults living in Nashville, Tennessee, USA. CD8 memory samples were composed of magnetically selected CD45RO+ cells combined with CCR7-negative CD45RA+ effector memory (TemRA) cells. Blood was collected by leukapheresis, and PBMCs were isolated by Ficoll-Histopaque density gradient centrifugation and then cryopreserved in liquid nitrogen vapor phase. Analytical flow cytometry was used to check the purity and quantity of each magnetically sorted T cell population. Each sorted fraction had its genomic DNA isolated and then quantified by UV absorbance on a Nanodrop 2000c.

TCR CDR3 regions were amplified from genomic DNA by multiplex PCR using the deep immunoSEQ assay. Extracted genomic DNA from each cell subset was spread evenly across all wells of several immunoSEQ 96-well plates, with each plate serving as a replicate. For sorted subsets, each replicate PCR was loaded with 200 ng genomic DNA, equivalent to about 30,000 T cell genomes. Purified libraries were measured with a Qubit 3.0 fluorometer, size-checked on a Bioanalyzer 2100, and measured again with the KAPA Library Quantification kit. Each immunoSEQ 96-well plate was sequenced on its own single-read 150-cycle Illumina NextSeq 550 flow cell. The authors' analysis ran thus. Because the immunoSEQ output held only junctional sequences and lacked quality scores, the filtering could not match the filtering applied to full-length reads. To assign V/J genes and CDR3, sequences were annotated using PyIR, a Python wrapper for IgBLAST v1.9, with IMGT germline references. Reads with weak V/J assignments (E-value above 1e-6), missing CDR3, stop codons, out-of-frame junctions, or ambiguous translated residues were removed. V3J clonotypes were defined as sequences sharing the same inferred V gene, J gene, and CDR3 amino acid sequence. The percentage overlap between two repertoires was calculated by dividing the number of shared unique clonotypes by the size of the smaller repertoire. RTK rarefaction, the Chao1 estimator, and Recon v2.1 estimates of unobserved clonotypes were used to assess repertoire richness. Generation probabilities were computed with OLGA for all TCRbeta clonotypes obtained by the gDNA method from a handful of donors. TCRdb took over this immuneACCESS table, retaining in-frame rearrangements with V and J assigned. Such tables are incomplete; in checked studies, under half of the missing clones stem from an unresolved V gene, and the remainder is unexplained. The V and J calls and clone size come from that table; D and trimming were worked out from the DNA. In all, the sample holds fewer than 100,000 clones, and approximately 61% of those were seen once. The top ten clones comprise less than 55% of the sample.

The sequencing input was memory CD8+ T cells sorted from blood. The meaning of the sample's cell subset or site label: CD45RO+ cells pooled with CCR7-negative TemRA cells. The receptor comes from a man aged 25-45 years in good health. Rearrangement joined TRBV11-2 to TRBJ2-5; TRBD1 is possibly the D segment (6 matching bases). The DNA end is more similar to TRBJ2-7, so the J call may be wrong. The CDR3 loop reads CASSFLDSSYEQYF. The nucleotides are TGTGCCAGCAGCTTCTTGGACAGCTCCTACGAGCAGTACTTC.